The 30 T cell receptor beta chains in this list originate from one sample, sequenced in a study of CD8+CD57+ T cells in acquired aplastic anemia. Whoever was chosen for sequencing had shown CD8+CD57+ cell expansion by flow cytometry. Investigators profiled TCR beta VDJ and CDR3 from genomic DNA template. MiXCR, run by TCRdb on the reads, gives a single entry per CDR3 protein. The table includes 160,000 or so distinct CDR3 sequences, 40% to 50% detected once. The sequencing input was sorted CD4+, CD8+, or CD8+CD57+ T cells (not recorded which) from PBMCs. These receptors all stem from a human donor with aplastic anemia.

The chain has TRBV19 and TRBJ1-4, with a weak D call TRBD1 (5 bases). The ends were cut back, 2 bases at V and 8 bases at J, with 21 bases in the middle. CDR3 length equals 17 residues. Germline V gene sequence: CDR1 LNHDA, CDR2 SQIVND (reference sequence). CDR3 DNA: TGTGCCAGTAGTATAAACCCGGGGCGGGGCCGTGGAGAAAAACTGTTTTTT. Translating it yields CASSINPGRGRGEKLFF. Full variable domain (missing parts from reference TRBV19 and TRBJ1-4): DGGITQSPKYLFRKEGQNVTLSCEQNLNHDAMYWYRQDPGQGLRLIYYSQIVNDFQKGDIAEGYSVSREKKESFPLTVTSAQKNPTAFYLCASSINPGRGRGEKLFFGSGTQLSVL.

The table lists this clonotype with a few counts. This chain uses TRBV24-1 with TRBJ2-7, with D possibly being TRBD1 (5 bases). Trimming removed 0 bases from V and 4 bases from J, with 9 bases in between. Germline V lookup: CDR1 KGHDR, CDR2 SFDVKD. The CDR3 covers 14 residues. CDR3 in amino acids: CATSDLDRPYEQYF. The CDR3 DNA reads as TGTGCCACCAGTGATTTGGACAGACCTTACGAGCAGTACTTC.

The chain recombines TRBV20-1 with TRBJ2-6, with D perhaps matching TRBD2 (5 bases). Trimming took off 5 bases at V and 12 bases at J, with 11 bases between the two ends. The CDR3 extends over 11 amino acids. The germline gives CDR1 DFQATT, CDR2 SNEGSKA (reference sequence). CDR3 sequence (DNA): TGCAGTGCTTGGGATCTAGCCGTCCTGACTTTC. Protein sequence: CSAWDLAVLTF.

The chain combines TRBV10-1 with TRBJ1-4; tentative D call: TRBD1 (5 bases). CDR3 length: 11 amino acids. Germline V gene lookup returns CDR1 WNHNN and CDR2 SYGVQD (reference sequence). Deletions cut 6 bases from V and 16 bases from J, with 15 bases between. The CDR3 here is CASRADRGEFF. The CDR3, as DNA: TGCGCCAGCAGAGCCGACAGAGGGGAGTTTTTT.

This sequence joins TRBV5-4 and TRBJ2-1, with a possible D match to TRBD2 (6 bases). Trimming removed 2 bases from V and 5 bases from J, with 11 bases in between. Germline values: CDR1 SGHNT, CDR2 YYREEE (reference sequence). The CDR3 runs to 14 residues. The CDR3 region has the DNA TGTGCCAGCAGCTTACTAGCTGTTGACAATGAGCAGTTCTTC. Its translation: CASSLLAVDNEQFF.

The chain combines TRBV24-1 with TRBJ2-2; 7 bases agree with TRBD2. Germline V gene lookup returns CDR1 KGHDR and CDR2 SFDVKD. V lost 6 bases to trimming and J lost 7 bases; unmatched junction nucleotides: 7. The CDR3 contains 14 residues. The CDR3 coding sequence is TGTGCCACCAGTCTCAGCGGGACGGTCGGGGAGCTGTTTTTT. Amino acids: CATSLSGTVGELFF.

This clonotype has ten or more counts. V is TRBV7-6 and J is TRBJ2-1; D gene uncertain. Germline CDR1 and CDR2: SGHVS and FNYEAQ. Trimming removed 5 bases at V and 4 bases at J, with 21 bases between. CDR3 size: 17 residues. CDR3 protein: CASSPIPKGGGYNEQFF. The CDR3 DNA follows: TGTGCCAGCAGCCCCATACCAAAGGGCGGCGGATACAATGAGCAGTTCTTC.

The gene calls are TRBV24-1 and TRBJ1-2, with 8 nucleotides matching TRBD1. CDR1 KGHDR and CDR2 SFDVKD come from the germline V gene. This CDR3 is built from 14 residues. V was clipped by 11 bases and J by 7 bases; unmatched bases: 14. The CDR3 nucleotides are TGTGCCAGCAGCCCCAGACAGGGGAGCTCTGGCTACACCTTC. Translation gives CASSPRQGSSGYTF.

The rearrangement uses TRBV7-9 and TRBJ2-7; D is perhaps TRBD2 (5 bases). The germline gives CDR1 SEHNR, CDR2 FQNEAQ (reference sequence). With 4 bases removed from V and 2 bases from J, the gap between germline ends came to 9 bases. This CDR3 region has 13 residues. The CDR3 coding sequence is TGTGCCAGCAGCTGGCTAGCCCCCTACGAGCAGTACTTC. As protein: CASSWLAPYEQYF.

The chain links TRBV11-2 to TRBJ2-7; maybe TRBD2 (6 bases). With 2 bases removed from V and 5 bases from J, the gap between germline ends came to 10 bases. Germline assignment: CDR1 SGHAT and CDR2 FQNNGV. The CDR3 is 13 residues long. CDR3 protein: CASSLIPGDEQYF. In nucleotides, the CDR3 is TGTGCCAGCAGCTTAATTCCGGGGGACGAGCAGTACTTC.

This clonotype was observed many times. J is TRBJ2-7 and V is TRBV7-9; D may correspond to TRBD1 or TRBD2 (6 bases each). This CDR3 region has 14 residues. V was clipped by 1 base and J by 4 bases, with 11 bases between them. The germline gives CDR1 SEHNR, CDR2 FQNEAQ (reference sequence). The CDR3 DNA sequence: TGTGCCAGCAGCTTAGGGGTAGGGGGGTACGAGCAGTACTTC. It translates to CASSLGVGGYEQYF.

The rearrangement joins TRBV19 to TRBJ2-2, with 7 bases identical to TRBD1. Per germline, CDR1 LNHDA and CDR2 SQIVND (reference sequence). The CDR3 runs 17 residues. V lost 2 bases, J lost 0 bases, and 6 bases stayed unmatched. CDR3 sequence (DNA): TGTGCCAGTAGTATAAAAAGGGACAGCACGAACACCGGGGAGCTGTTTTTT. Translated, it gives CASSIKRDSTNTGELFF.

V usage is TRBV5-6 and J usage is TRBJ2-6; TRBD2 might be the D (5 bases). Trimming shortened V by 0 bases and J by 1 base, and 5 bases separated the two germline ends. Germline CDR1 SGHDT, CDR2 YYEEEE. The CDR3 extends over 15 amino acids. The CDR3 protein is CASSLGRSGANVLTF. CDR3 sequence (DNA): TGTGCCAGCAGCTTGGGGAGGTCTGGGGCCAACGTCCTGACTTTC.

This clonotype has at least ten counts. This chain links TRBV5-6 with TRBJ1-2; the D is unclear. CDR1 and CDR2 (germline): SGHDT, YYEEEE. V lost 0 bases and J 4 bases, leaving 7 bases between the germline ends. This CDR3 region has 13 residues. CDR3 protein: CASSLESTYGYTF. CDR3 coding DNA: TGTGCCAGCAGCTTGGAAAGCACCTATGGCTACACCTTC.

In regard to this clonotype: The conserved closing phenylalanine or tryptophan is absent in this CDR3, likely reflecting a read error. This rearrangement joins TRBV11-3 to TRBJ2-5; no clear D gene. The ends were cut back, 5 bases at V and 4 bases at J, with 11 bases in the middle. This CDR3 region has 13 residues. Germline CDR1 reads SGHNT; CDR2 reads YENEEA. CDR3 in amino acids: CASSAPPRETQYS. CDR3 in DNA: TGTGCCAGCAGCGCCCCCCCCCGAGAGACCCAGTACTCC.

In this sample, this clonotype turned up once. The chain joins TRBV19 to TRBJ1-1; maybe TRBD1 (6 bases). This CDR3 contains 15 residues. V was cut by 3 bases and J by 0 bases, with 11 bases left in between. Germline V lookup: CDR1 LNHDA, CDR2 SQIVND (reference sequence). CDR3 nucleotide sequence: TGTGCCAGTAGTATGCTTACAGGGTTGAACACTGAAGCTTTCTTT. This sequence encodes CASSMLTGLNTEAFF.

In the case of this clonotype: A much bigger clone sits one base away, suggesting this may be a read error. This chain joins TRBV6-5 and TRBJ1-6; possible D gene TRBD1, 5 bases. The CDR3 extends over 13 amino acids. Germline V lookup: CDR1 MNHEY, CDR2 SVGAGI. V was shortened by 0 bases and J by 11 bases, with 8 bases between the two germline ends. CDR3 protein: CASSYSGVPPLHF. The CDR3 nucleotides are TGTGCCAGCAGTTACTCAGGGGTTCCACCCCTCCACTTT.

This CDR3 is CSVTTTSYEQYF. The CDR3 DNA follows: TGCAGCGTGACTACTACGAGCTACGAGCAGTACTTC. J is TRBJ2-7 and V is TRBV29-1; tentatively, D is TRBD2 (5 bases). Trimming removed 6 bases from V and 3 bases from J, with 12 bases in between. CDR3 length equals 12 residues. The germline V gene has CDR1 SQVTM and CDR2 ANQGSEA.

This chain links TRBV10-3 with TRBJ2-7, with 8 bases identical to TRBD2. Germline CDR1 and CDR2: ENHRY and SYGVKD. J lost 8 bases, V lost 7 bases, and 16 bases had no gene match. CDR3 length: 15 residues. The CDR3 protein is CAINAGGSGALKQYF. CDR3 nucleotides: TGTGCCATCAACGCCGGTGGTAGCGGGGCCTTAAAGCAGTACTTC.

The rearrangement uses TRBV2 and TRBJ1-6; D is possibly TRBD1 (5 bases). V was cut by 6 bases and J by 5 bases, with 14 bases left in between. The CDR3 totals 15 residues. Germline lookup yields CDR1 SNHLY and CDR2 FYNNEI. DNA of the CDR3: TGTGCCAGCAGGCCAGGGCTTGAGAATAATTCACCCCTCCACTTT. Translating gives CASRPGLENNSPLHF.

This clonotype has ten or more counts. The chain employs TRBV6-1 and TRBJ1-1; 9 nucleotides match TRBD1. Trimming at V came to 7 bases and at J to 6 bases, leaving 9 bases not matched to a gene. The CDR3 totals 14 residues. Germline CDR1 and CDR2: MNHNS and SASEGT. The CDR3 DNA is TGTGCCAGCAAACTGGGACAGGGTGGCGCTGAAGCTTTCTTT. As protein: CASKLGQGGAEAFF.

This clonotype appeared many times. CDR3 residues: CASSFLDGEAFF. CDR3 sequence (DNA): TGTGCCAGCAGTTTTCTCGATGGTGAAGCTTTCTTT. The V call is TRBV6-6, the J call TRBJ1-1; D is uncertain. CDR3 length equals 12 residues. Germline CDR1 and CDR2: MNHNY and SVGAGI (reference sequence). With 4 bases removed from V and 7 bases from J, the gap between germline ends came to 10 bases.

This chain links TRBV7-2 with TRBJ2-7; D not resolved. The CDR3 is made up of 12 amino acids. CDR1 and CDR2 (germline): SGHTA, FQGNSA. The V end lost 1 base, the J end lost 5 bases, and 6 bases lay between the germline ends. CDR3 sequence reads: CASSLVTNEQYF. The CDR3 bases are TGTGCCAGCAGCTTAGTCACCAACGAGCAGTACTTC.

The chain recombines TRBV6-2 or TRBV6-3 with TRBJ1-1, with 9 bases matching TRBD1. V was pared by 2 bases and J by 5 bases, with 9 bases of the junction left unmatched. Germline V gene lookup returns CDR1 MNHEY and CDR2 SVGEGT. The CDR3 extends over 16 amino acids. In DNA form, the CDR3 reads TGTGCCAGCAGTTACCAAGGGACAGGGCTCGGGACTGAAGCTTTCTTT. It is translated as CASSYQGTGLGTEAFF.

The sample holds many counts of this clonotype. J is TRBJ2-7 and V is TRBV7-8; TRBD1 is a possible D gene (7 bases). Trimming took off 1 base at V and 3 bases at J, with 10 bases between the two ends. The CDR3 runs 14 residues. Per germline, CDR1 SGHVS and CDR2 FQNEAQ. CDR3 coding DNA: TGTGCCAGCAGCTTAGTCAGGGGGGTCTACGAGCAGTACTTC. This encodes CASSLVRGVYEQYF.

This clonotype was seen many times. The chain is built from TRBV6-4 and TRBJ2-5; unclear D gene. This CDR3 comprises 11 residues. Germline values: CDR1 MRHNA, CDR2 SNTAGT. V lost 6 bases, J lost 4 bases, and 6 bases lay in between. The CDR3 sequence: CASRLSETQYF. Written as DNA, the CDR3 is TGTGCCAGCAGGCTGTCAGAGACCCAGTACTTC.

The V call is TRBV20-1, the J call TRBJ1-2, with D possibly TRBD1 on 5 matching bases. The V end was cut by 3 bases, the J end by 4 bases, with 12 bases between. Germline CDR1 reads DFQATT; CDR2 reads SNEGSKA (reference sequence). The CDR3 totals 13 residues. In nucleotides, the CDR3 is TGCAGTGCTAGTGACAGAAACGGCTATGGCTACACCTTC. Translating it yields CSASDRNGYGYTF.

The J gene is TRBJ2-7, the V gene TRBV9, with 8 positions matching TRBD1. V shed 1 base and J 2 bases; nucleotides not matched to a gene: 5. This CDR3 region has 15 residues. Looked up from germline, CDR1 is SGDLS and CDR2 is YYNGEE. The CDR3 sequence: CASSVTGTGPYEQYF. The DNA for the CDR3 is TGTGCCAGCAGCGTAACCGGGACAGGCCCCTACGAGCAGTACTTC.

The chain carries TRBV19 and TRBJ1-2, with 8 bases lining up with TRBD1. In germline, CDR1 is LNHDA, CDR2 SQIVND (reference sequence). This CDR3 contains 14 residues. After removal of 11 bases from V and 4 bases from J, the junction contained 12 bases not matched to a gene. This chain's CDR3 is CAGTRQGSSYGYTF. The CDR3 nucleotides read TGTGCCGGTACCAGACAGGGGTCTAGCTATGGCTACACCTTC.

This clonotype came up many times. V gene TRBV9 combines with J gene TRBJ1-1; 8 bases match TRBD1. The trim removed 3 bases at V and 4 bases at J, leaving 8 bases unmatched. CDR3 size: 15 residues. Germline loops: CDR1 SGDLS, CDR2 YYNGEE. CDR3 sequence (DNA): TGTGCCAGCAGCGCCCCGGACAGGGTGAGCACTGAAGCTTTCTTT. Translation gives CASSAPDRVSTEAFF.